Presented here are 7 T cell receptor beta chains from one specimen sequenced in a study of yellow fever vaccine responses in identical twins listed by TCRdb under 2018. Preparation of the library involved RT-PCR. The reads were generated on an Illumina HiSeq 2500. TCRdb reanalyzed the raw reads on its own, using fastp at Q25 for trimming and MiXCR for clone calling, and kept in-frame beta chains. Rows matching on CDR3 protein sequence are summarized as one entry with the most common DNA and genes. Present in this sample are about 23,000 distinct CDR3 sequences, under 85% of which were seen just once. The ten most abundant clones make up about 5% of the sample. The sample was T cells from blood (PBMCs), unsorted or a sorted subset (not recorded which), taken before or after yellow fever vaccination (not recorded which). These receptors came from a woman between 18 and 30 years old who received the yellow fever vaccine. Donor details come from another sample of the same person, matched by shared clones.

The chain joins TRBV11-3 to TRBJ2-7; TRBD1 aligns across 9 bases. Germline V gene data show CDR1 as SGHNT and CDR2 as YENEEA. Germline trimming cut 1 base from V and 1 base from J; bases unmatched to any gene: 5. CDR3 length: 16 amino acids. The DNA of the CDR3 is TGTGCCAGCAGCTTAGCGGGGACAGGGCAATCCTACGAGCAGTACTTC. Protein product: CASSLAGTGQSYEQYF.

The chain has TRBV28 and TRBJ2-3; D is undetermined. Germline CDR1 reads MDHEN; CDR2 reads SYDVKM. V was shortened by 6 bases and J by 2 bases, with 6 bases between the two germline ends. The CDR3 spans 12 residues. The chain's CDR3 is CASSSVTDTQYF. The CDR3, as DNA: TGTGCCAGCAGCTCAGTCACAGATACGCAGTATTTT.

The chain employs TRBV18 and TRBJ1-2; D gene uncertain. Germline CDR1 reads KGHSH; CDR2 reads LQKENI. V lost 2 bases to trimming and J lost 3 bases, with 10 bases between them. The CDR3 extends over 14 amino acids. CDR3 protein: CASSPTQADYGYTF. CDR3 coding DNA: TGTGCCAGCTCACCAACCCAGGCCGACTATGGCTACACCTTC.

V usage is TRBV13 and J usage is TRBJ2-1, with 9 bases that match TRBD2. This CDR3 has 14 amino acids. Trimming took 6 bases from V and 9 from J; bases not matched to a gene: 9. Germline V gene data show CDR1 as PRHDT and CDR2 as FYEKMQ (reference sequence). In nucleotides, the CDR3 is TGTGCCAGCAGACCGGGACTAGCCGACGGTGAGCAGTTCTTC. This sequence encodes CASRPGLADGEQFF.

The chain recombines TRBV15 with TRBJ1-5; 8 bases agree with TRBD1. The germline CDR1 and CDR2 sequences are LNHNV and YYDKDF (reference sequence). This CDR3 comprises 15 residues. V dropped 2 bases and J dropped 2; count of bases not matched to a gene: 2. CDR3 nucleotide sequence: TGTGCCACCAGCAGAATGACAGGGGGCAATCAGCCCCAGCATTTT. This sequence encodes CATSRMTGGNQPQHF.

This sequence joins TRBV11-1 and TRBJ2-1, with 9 bases identical to TRBD2. The CDR3 runs 19 residues. Losses at the gene ends were 2 bases for V and 1 base for J; bases not matched to a gene: 12. Germline loops: CDR1 SGHAT, CDR2 FQDESV (reference sequence). As DNA, the CDR3 is TGTGCCAGCAGCTTATACCATTCGATTAGCGGGAGTTCCTACAATGAGCAGTTCTTC. Encoded protein: CASSLYHSISGSSYNEQFF.

V gene TRBV19 combines with J gene TRBJ2-1, with D uncertain. CDR1 is LNHDA, CDR2 SQIVND, per germline (reference sequence). V was pared by 2 bases and J by 3 bases, with 5 bases between. The CDR3 totals 13 residues. The chain's CDR3 is CASSITNYNEQFF. The CDR3 region has the DNA TGTGCCAGTAGTATAACTAACTACAATGAGCAGTTCTTC.